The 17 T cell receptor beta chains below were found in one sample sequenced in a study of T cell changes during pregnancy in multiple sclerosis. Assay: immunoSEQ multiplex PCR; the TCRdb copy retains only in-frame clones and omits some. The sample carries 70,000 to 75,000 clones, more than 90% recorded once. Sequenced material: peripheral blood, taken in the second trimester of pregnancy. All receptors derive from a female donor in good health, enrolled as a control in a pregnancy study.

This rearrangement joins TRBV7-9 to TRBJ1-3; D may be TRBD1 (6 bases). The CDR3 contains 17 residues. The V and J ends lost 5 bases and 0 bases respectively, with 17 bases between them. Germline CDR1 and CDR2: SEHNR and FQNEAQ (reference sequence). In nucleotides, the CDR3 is TGTGCCAGCAGCGAATGGGACACCCAAGACTCTGGAAACACCATATATTTT. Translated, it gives CASSEWDTQDSGNTIYF.

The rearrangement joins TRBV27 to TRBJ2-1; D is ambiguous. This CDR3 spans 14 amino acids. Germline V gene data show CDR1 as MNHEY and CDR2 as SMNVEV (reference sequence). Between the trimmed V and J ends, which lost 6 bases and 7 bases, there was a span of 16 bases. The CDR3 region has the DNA TGTGCCAGCAGCACAAATCCGAACGGGAATGAGCAGTTCTTC. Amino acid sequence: CASSTNPNGNEQFF.

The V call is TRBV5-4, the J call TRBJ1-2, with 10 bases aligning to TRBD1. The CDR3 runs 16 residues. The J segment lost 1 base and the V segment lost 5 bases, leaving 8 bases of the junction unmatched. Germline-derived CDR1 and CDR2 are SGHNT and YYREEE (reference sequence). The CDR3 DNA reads TGTGCCAGCAGTTACCACCGGGACAGGGGTAACTATGGCTACACCTTC. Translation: CASSYHRDRGNYGYTF.

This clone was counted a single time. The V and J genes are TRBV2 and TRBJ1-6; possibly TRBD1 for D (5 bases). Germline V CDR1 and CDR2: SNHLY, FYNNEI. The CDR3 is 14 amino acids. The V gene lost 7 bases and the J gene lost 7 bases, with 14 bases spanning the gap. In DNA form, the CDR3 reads TGTGCCAGCACAACCGGGACTCAGAATTCACCCCTCCACTTT. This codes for CASTTGTQNSPLHF.

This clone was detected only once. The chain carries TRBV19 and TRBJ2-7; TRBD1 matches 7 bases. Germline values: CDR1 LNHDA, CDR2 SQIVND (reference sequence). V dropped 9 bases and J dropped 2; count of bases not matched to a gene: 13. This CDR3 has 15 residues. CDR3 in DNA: TGTGCCAGCTCCCCTTTCCGAACAGGGGCCTACGAGCAGTACTTC. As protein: CASSPFRTGAYEQYF.

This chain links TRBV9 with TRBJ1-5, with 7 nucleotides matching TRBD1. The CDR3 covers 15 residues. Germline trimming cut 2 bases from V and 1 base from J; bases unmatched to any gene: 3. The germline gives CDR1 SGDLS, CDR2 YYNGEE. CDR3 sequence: CASSVGQSSNQPQHF. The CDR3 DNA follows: TGTGCCAGCAGCGTGGGACAGTCAAGCAATCAGCCCCAGCATTTT.

CDR3 residues: CASSAGGTTYNEQFF. In DNA, the CDR3 is TGTGCCAGCAGCGCGGGAGGGACAACCTACAATGAGCAGTTCTTC. V usage is TRBV9 and J usage is TRBJ2-1, with 8 bases identical to TRBD2. From germline, CDR1 is SGDLS and CDR2 YYNGEE. CDR3 length: 15 amino acids. The V and J ends lost 3 bases and 2 bases, in that order; junction bases with no gene match: 4.

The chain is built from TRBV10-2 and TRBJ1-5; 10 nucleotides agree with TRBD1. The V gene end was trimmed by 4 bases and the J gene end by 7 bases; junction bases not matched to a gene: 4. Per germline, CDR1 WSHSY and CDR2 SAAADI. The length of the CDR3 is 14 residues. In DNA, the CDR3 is TGCGCCAGCAGTGGGGGGACAGGGGCACAGCCCCAGCATTTT. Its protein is CASSGGTGAQPQHF.

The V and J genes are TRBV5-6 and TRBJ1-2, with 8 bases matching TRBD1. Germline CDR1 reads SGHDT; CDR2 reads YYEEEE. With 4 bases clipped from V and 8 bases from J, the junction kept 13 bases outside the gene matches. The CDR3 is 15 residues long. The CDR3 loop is CASSHRTGFRTGYTF. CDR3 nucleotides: TGTGCCAGCAGCCACAGGACAGGGTTTAGGACCGGCTACACCTTC.

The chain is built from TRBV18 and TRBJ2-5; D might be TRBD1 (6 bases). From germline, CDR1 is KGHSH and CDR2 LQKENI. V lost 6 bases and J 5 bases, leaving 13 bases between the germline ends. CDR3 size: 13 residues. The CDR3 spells CASSPDRRETQYF. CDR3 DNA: TGTGCCAGCTCGCCGGACAGACGGGAGACCCAGTACTTC.

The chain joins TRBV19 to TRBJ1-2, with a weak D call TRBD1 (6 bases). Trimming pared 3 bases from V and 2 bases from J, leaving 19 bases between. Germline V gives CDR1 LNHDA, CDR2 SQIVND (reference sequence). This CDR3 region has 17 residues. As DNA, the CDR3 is TGTGCCAGTAGTATTTCCGCCAGGGGATCGGGGAACTATGGCTACACCTTC. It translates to CASSISARGSGNYGYTF.

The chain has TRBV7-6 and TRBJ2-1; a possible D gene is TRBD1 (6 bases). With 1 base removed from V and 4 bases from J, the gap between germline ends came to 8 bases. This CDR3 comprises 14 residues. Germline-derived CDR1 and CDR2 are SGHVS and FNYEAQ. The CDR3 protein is CASSLGGQYNEQFF. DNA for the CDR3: TGTGCCAGCAGCTTAGGAGGACAGTACAATGAGCAGTTCTTC.

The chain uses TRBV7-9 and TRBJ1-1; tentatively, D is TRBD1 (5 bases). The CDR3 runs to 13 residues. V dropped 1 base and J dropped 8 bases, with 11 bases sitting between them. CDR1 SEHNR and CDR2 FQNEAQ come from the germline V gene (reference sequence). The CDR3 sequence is CASSLVGASEAFF. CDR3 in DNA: TGTGCCAGCAGCTTAGTAGGGGCTTCGGAAGCTTTCTTT.

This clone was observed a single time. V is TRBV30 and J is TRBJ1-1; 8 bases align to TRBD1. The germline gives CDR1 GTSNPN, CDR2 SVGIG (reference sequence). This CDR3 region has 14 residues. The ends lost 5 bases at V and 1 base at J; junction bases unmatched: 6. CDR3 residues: CAWQGAQKNTEAFF. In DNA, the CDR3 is TGTGCCTGGCAGGGGGCGCAAAAGAACACTGAAGCTTTCTTT. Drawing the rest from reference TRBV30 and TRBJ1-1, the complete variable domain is SQTIHQWPATLVQPVGSPLSLECTVEGTSNPNLYWYRQAAGRGLQLLFYSVGIGQISSEVPQNLSASRPQDRQFILSSKKLLLSDSGFYLCAWQGAQKNTEAFFGQGTRLTVV.

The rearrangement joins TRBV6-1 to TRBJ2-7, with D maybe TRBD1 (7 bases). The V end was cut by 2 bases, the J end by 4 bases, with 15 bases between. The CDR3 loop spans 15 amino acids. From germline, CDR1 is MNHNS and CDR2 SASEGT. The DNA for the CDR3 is TGTGCCAGCAGTGAACTGTCGACAGGGAGGTACGAGCAGTACTTC. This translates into CASSELSTGRYEQYF.

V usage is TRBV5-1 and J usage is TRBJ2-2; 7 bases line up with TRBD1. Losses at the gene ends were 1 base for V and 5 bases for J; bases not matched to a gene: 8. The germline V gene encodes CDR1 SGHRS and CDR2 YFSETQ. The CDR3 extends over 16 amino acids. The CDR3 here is CASSLFPSRGTGELFF. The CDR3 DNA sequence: TGCGCCAGCAGCTTGTTCCCCAGCAGGGGGACCGGGGAGCTGTTTTTT. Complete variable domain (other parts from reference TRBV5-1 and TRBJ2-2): KAGVTQTPRYLIKTRGQQVTLSCSPISGHRSVSWYQQTPGQGLQFLFEYFSETQRNKGNFPGRFSGRQFSNSRSEMNVSTLELGDSALYLCASSLFPSRGTGELFFGEGSRLTVL.

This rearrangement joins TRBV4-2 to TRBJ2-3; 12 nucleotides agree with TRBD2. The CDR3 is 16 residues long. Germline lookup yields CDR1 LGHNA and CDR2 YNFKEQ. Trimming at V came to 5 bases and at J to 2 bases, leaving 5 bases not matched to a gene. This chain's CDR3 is CASSASGGAVTDTQYF. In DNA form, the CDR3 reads TGTGCCAGCAGCGCTAGCGGGGGGGCCGTCACAGATACGCAGTATTTT.